This T cell receptor beta chain derives from a study of blood T cell repertoires in COVID-19. Study at large: The United States, Italy and Spain provided the acute and convalescent COVID-19 samples.

In terms of age and location, participants ranged from roughly 18 to 90 years and lived in roughly 22 US areas. Data came from immunoSEQ multiplex PCR; TCRdb stores just in-frame clones and leaves some out. The data contain 400,000 to 550,000 clones, approximately 90% of them singletons. Trimming left V 0 bases short and J 8 bases short, with 7 bases between. The germline V gene encodes CDR1 DFQATT and CDR2 SNEGSKA (reference sequence). The CDR3 spans 11 residues. The chain employs TRBV20-1 and TRBJ1-2, with D unclear. The sequence was collected from a young woman with acute COVID-19. The sample taken for sequencing was PBMCs or T cells enriched from blood (not recorded which). CDR3 coding DNA: TGCAGTGCTAGAGAGGGCAGGGGCTACACCTTC. Translation: CSAREGRGYTF.